This section outlines one T cell receptor (beta chain) sequence together with its context. Its antigen remains unknown. The record originates from a study of T cell responses to AZD1222 COVID-19 vaccine. Germline V gene sequence: CDR1 MNHNY, CDR2 SVGAGI (reference sequence). The CDR3 covers 16 residues. V shed 7 bases and J 4 bases; nucleotides not matched to a gene: 11. Clones were read by immunoSEQ multiplex PCR, and TCRdb kept only the in-frame ones, dropping some. The table lists approximately 90,000 clones, roughly 90% of them singletons. Findings of the study overall: Of the AZD1222 recipients, only 5 to 7 were seropositive at baseline.

The source is an adult who received the AZD1222 COVID-19 vaccine. V usage is TRBV6-6 and J usage is TRBJ2-2, with 8 bases that match TRBD2. The material was peripheral blood, obtained 28 days after the second AZD1222 dose. CDR3 in amino acids: CASTSTGTRGTGELFF. As DNA, the CDR3 is TGTGCCAGCACCTCGACCGGGACTAGGGGCACCGGGGAGCTGTTTTTT.